These 20 T cell receptor beta chains were sequenced from one sample in a study of blood T cell repertoires in COVID-19. Assay used: immunoSEQ multiplex PCR; TCRdb lists only in-frame clones, some missing. The sample has some 140,000 clones; 83% are singletons. The sample consisted of peripheral blood. These receptors came from a woman in her sixties or seventies with COVID-19, enrolled during active disease.

The chain combines TRBV29-1 with TRBJ2-4; TRBD2 might be the D (8 bases). Between the trimmed V and J ends, which lost 7 bases and 8 bases, there was a span of 18 bases. CDR1 and CDR2 from the germline V gene are SQVTM and ANQGSEA. CDR3 length equals 13 residues. CDR3 region: CSGKAGGLDIQYF. CDR3 sequence (DNA): TGCAGCGGGAAGGCAGGGGGACTAGACATTCAGTACTTC. The full variable domain, its missing parts supplied by reference TRBV29-1 and TRBJ2-4, is SAVISQKPSRDICQRGTSLTIQCQVDSQVTMMFWYRQQPGQSLTLIATANQGSEATYESGFVIDKFPISRPNLTFSTLTVSNMSPEDSSIYLCSGKAGGLDIQYFGAGTRLSVL.

The V and J genes are TRBV9 and TRBJ1-1, with TRBD1 matching over 9 bases. There are 14 residues in the CDR3. Germline CDR1 reads SGDLS; CDR2 reads YYNGEE. With 0 bases clipped from V and 11 bases from J, the junction kept 8 bases outside the gene matches. CDR3 in DNA: TGTGCCAGCAGCGTAGGGGGACAGGGAGTGGCGGCTTTCTTT. As protein: CASSVGGQGVAAFF.

The J gene is TRBJ1-3, the V gene TRBV14; D is perhaps TRBD1 (5 bases). Germline-derived CDR1 and CDR2 are SGHDN and FVKESK. CDR3 size: 15 residues. Trimming left V 4 bases short and J 0 bases short, with 10 bases between. CDR3 in DNA: TGTGCCAGCAGCCCACGACAGAGCTCTGGAAACACCATATATTTT. Protein product: CASSPRQSSGNTIYF.

The rearrangement uses TRBV5-1 and TRBJ1-2, with D perhaps TRBD1 (5 bases). The ends were cut back, 3 bases at V and 3 bases at J, with 9 bases in the middle. Germline values: CDR1 SGHRS, CDR2 YFSETQ. CDR3 length: 13 residues. CDR3 sequence: CASSYEGDYGYTF. CDR3 sequence (DNA): TGCGCCAGCAGCTATGAAGGGGACTATGGCTACACCTTC.

The chain has TRBV27 and TRBJ1-1, with a possible D match to TRBD1 (6 bases). Germline assignment: CDR1 MNHEY and CDR2 SMNVEV (reference sequence). V was shortened by 4 bases and J by 0 bases, with 9 bases between the two germline ends. The CDR3 covers 14 residues. CDR3 DNA: TGTGCCAGCAGTTCCGGGACATTGAACACTGAAGCTTTCTTT. Encoded protein: CASSSGTLNTEAFF.

The rearrangement links TRBV5-1 to TRBJ1-2; TRBD1 is a possible D gene (6 bases). CDR1 SGHRS and CDR2 YFSETQ come from the germline V gene. This CDR3 region has 15 residues. With 4 bases removed from V and 5 bases from J, the gap between germline ends came to 18 bases. DNA of the CDR3: TGCGCCAGCAGCGTGTCACAGGGCCCCAAATATGGCTACACCTTC. This sequence encodes CASSVSQGPKYGYTF.

V and J are TRBV18 and TRBJ1-3; perhaps TRBD1 as D (5 bases). The V and J ends lost 2 bases and 3 bases respectively, with 14 bases between them. Per the germline V gene, CDR1 is KGHSH and CDR2 is LQKENI. This CDR3 is 16 amino acids long. The CDR3 nucleotides are TGTGCCAGCTCACCAAACAGGCATGGCCTTGGAAACACCATATATTTT. Translated: CASSPNRHGLGNTIYF.

The rearrangement uses TRBV4-1 and TRBJ2-3; 13 bases fit TRBD2. Germline V lookup: CDR1 MGHRA, CDR2 YSYEKL. This CDR3 spans 21 amino acids. J was trimmed by 2 bases and V by 4 bases; bases with no gene match: 18. CDR3 protein: CASSPRLAVPGLAGVTDTQYF. CDR3 coding DNA: TGCGCCAGCAGCCCTAGGCTGGCGGTGCCCGGACTAGCGGGAGTCACAGATACGCAGTATTTT.

The rearrangement joins TRBV18 to TRBJ1-2, with D possibly being TRBD1 (6 bases). This CDR3 region has 13 residues. The germline V gene encodes CDR1 KGHSH and CDR2 LQKENI. Trimming stripped 8 bases from V and 3 bases from J, with 13 bases between. CDR3 nucleotides: TGTGCCAGCACTAAACAGGGAGACTATGGCTACACCTTC. Encoded protein: CASTKQGDYGYTF.

This chain links TRBV29-1 with TRBJ1-4, with D perhaps matching TRBD1 (6 bases). The CDR3 is 12 residues long. The V gene lost 0 bases and the J gene lost 14 bases, with 13 bases spanning the gap. Germline lookup yields CDR1 SQVTM and CDR2 ANQGSEA. The CDR3 DNA sequence: TGCAGCGTTGAAGAAAACAGGGACCGGCTGTTTTTT. Encoded protein: CSVEENRDRLFF.

The rearrangement uses TRBV3-1 (or the pseudogene TRBV3-2) and TRBJ2-3; the match to TRBD1 covers 10 bases. Germline CDR1 reads LGHDT; CDR2 reads YNNKEL (reference sequence). The CDR3 is 15 amino acids. Trimming cost V 4 bases and J 5 bases; bases outside gene matches: 6. This CDR3 is CASSPRQGAGDTQYF. The CDR3 DNA is TGTGCCAGCAGCCCCCGACAGGGGGCCGGAGATACGCAGTATTTT.

This clone was counted a single time. This sequence joins TRBV5-6 and TRBJ1-4; the D is unclear. In germline, CDR1 is SGHDT, CDR2 YYEEEE. V lost 0 bases to trimming and J lost 8 bases, with 8 bases between them. The CDR3 runs 13 residues. CDR3 sequence: CASSLGTEEKLFF. For the CDR3, the DNA is TGTGCCAGCAGCTTGGGTACAGAGGAAAAACTGTTTTTT. The full variable domain, its missing parts supplied by reference TRBV5-6 and TRBJ1-4, is DAGVTQSPTHLIKTRGQQVTLRCSPKSGHDTVSWYQQALGQGPQFIFQYYEEEERQRGNFPDRFSGHQFPNYSSELNVNALLLGDSALYLCASSLGTEEKLFFGSGTQLSVL.

There are a few counts of this clone. The chain carries TRBV9 and TRBJ1-5; no definite D call. The germline V gene encodes CDR1 SGDLS and CDR2 YYNGEE. V shed 0 bases and J shed 3 bases, with 10 bases lying between them. The CDR3 totals 15 residues. CDR3 loop: CASSVDGYSNQPQHF. The CDR3, as DNA: TGTGCCAGCAGCGTAGACGGTTACTCCAATCAGCCCCAGCATTTT.

The chain has TRBV6-5 and TRBJ1-2; 8 nucleotides align to TRBD1. The length of the CDR3 is 15 residues. CDR1 MNHEY and CDR2 SVGAGI come from the germline V gene. Trimming took 2 bases from V and 5 from J; bases not matched to a gene: 7. The CDR3, as DNA: TGTGCCAGCAGTTACCCTGGACAGGGCGGATATGGCTACACCTTC. It yields the protein CASSYPGQGGYGYTF.

The chain uses TRBV5-6 and TRBJ1-1; perhaps TRBD1 as D (5 bases). V lost 4 bases, J lost 3 bases, and 13 bases lay in between. The length of the CDR3 is 14 residues. CDR1 and CDR2 from the germline V gene are SGHDT and YYEEEE. The CDR3 DNA sequence: TGTGCCAGCAGCCCTGCGGACACCCACACTGAAGCTTTCTTT. Amino acid sequence: CASSPADTHTEAFF.

This clone has only a few counts. The chain links TRBV9 to TRBJ1-1; D not certain. The V gene's germline CDR1 is SGDLS and CDR2 YYNGEE. Trimming took 4 bases from V and 1 from J, leaving 17 bases between them. The CDR3 is 16 amino acids. The CDR3 region is CASSTTQTPSNTEAFF. The CDR3, as DNA: TGTGCCAGCAGCACTACCCAAACTCCTTCGAACACTGAAGCTTTCTTT.

This chain uses TRBV29-1 with TRBJ1-1; the match to TRBD1 covers 8 bases. V dropped 6 bases and J dropped 4; count of bases not matched to a gene: 7. The germline V gene encodes CDR1 SQVTM and CDR2 ANQGSEA. The CDR3 spans 13 residues. CDR3 DNA: TGCAGCGTCGGACAGGGTGTGACCACTGAAGCTTTCTTT. Its protein product is CSVGQGVTTEAFF.

The J gene is TRBJ2-4, the V gene TRBV10-2, with D possibly TRBD1 on 6 matching bases. The CDR3 is 14 residues long. The V gene's germline CDR1 is WSHSY and CDR2 SAAADI. V was shortened by 3 bases and J by 7 bases, with 13 bases between the two germline ends. In DNA, the CDR3 is TGCGCCAGCAGTGACGTGGGTAGGGGGAACATTCAGTACTTC. Translation gives CASSDVGRGNIQYF.

This chain links TRBV6-2 or TRBV6-3 with TRBJ1-1; tentative D call: TRBD1 (5 bases). CDR3 size: 13 residues. V was pared by 2 bases and J by 4 bases, with 8 bases between. From germline, CDR1 is MNHEY and CDR2 SVGEGT. CDR3 in DNA: TGTGCCAGCAGTTACGGGACTACCACTGAAGCTTTCTTT. This encodes CASSYGTTTEAFF.

CDR3 protein: CASRVFGQSVSYNSPLHF. CDR3 DNA: TGTGCCAGCAGAGTATTCGGACAGTCAGTCTCCTATAATTCACCCCTCCACTTT. The rearrangement joins TRBV7-8 to TRBJ1-6; D is possibly TRBD1 (6 bases). The ends were cut back, 6 bases at V and 0 bases at J, with 18 bases in the middle. The CDR3 consists of 18 residues. CDR1 is SGHVS, CDR2 FQNEAQ, per germline.